The sequence of this T cell receptor beta chain was determined in a study of shared clonotypes between healthy human individuals. Turning to the study itself: The plates for each donor numbered three CD4 naive, three CD4 memory, two CD8 naive and one CD8 memory. Study-level points and caveats: A small donor pool kept down the genetic and exposure-history diversity that was represented. Relative to clonotypes present in all four donors, those not shared had lower generation probabilities.

Concerning this clone itself: No antigen is known for it.

The data were produced by immunoSEQ multiplex PCR, yet TCRdb's version contains in-frame clones alone and is incomplete. The sample lists around 700,000 clones, around 72% occurring once. Germline V CDR1 and CDR2: SGDLS, YYNGEE. V was trimmed by 4 bases and J by 2 bases, leaving 6 bases between them. CDR3 length: 13 residues. Sequencing was done on a sample of memory CD4+ T cells sorted from blood. Documented subset: CD45RA-negative fraction. The chain employs TRBV9 and TRBJ2-2; D gene uncertain. The TCR comes from a woman in her twenties or thirties in good health. The CDR3 region is CASSPANTGELFF. The DNA of the CDR3 is TGTGCCAGCAGCCCCGCTAACACCGGGGAGCTGTTTTTT.